This entry concerns a single T cell receptor (beta chain). Its antigen is unknown. Nothing much larger sits one base from this clone, and base qualities are not available. Trimming accounts for 0 bases at V and 2 bases at J, while the number of junction bases matched to no gene is 6. Measured from the cysteine to the phenylalanine, the CDR3 is 17 residues long. Just the 51-base CDR3 DNA is kept, in frame starting at base 1. Via the germline V gene, CDR1 is SGDLS and CDR2 YYNGEE. At diagnosis, peripheral blood, uninvolved tumor-adjacent lung and tumor were collected and stored as a combination of fresh-frozen and FFPE material. For TCR repertoire profiling, blood samples were analyzed as peripheral blood mononuclear cells. TCR beta CDR3 regions were sequenced from DNA using the immunoSEQ Assay. On the study's bioinformatics: T cell density was computed as TCR beta template counts normalized to usable DNA estimated by amplifying housekeeping genes. Richness was estimated using the preseqR package, with extrapolation to 400,000 templates for PBMC samples and to 120,000 templates for tissue samples. Clonality was defined by subtracting Pielou's evenness from one. Tissue-enriched TCRs were identified by differential abundance testing using productive amino-acid clonotypes, minimum total count 5 and alpha 0.1. Repertoire overlap between compartments was quantified with the Jaccard Index and Morisita Overlap Index. GLIPH grouped TCR beta CDR3s together with public tetramer-defined viral CDR3s, and a viral motif had to include at least three viral sequences and also show V-gene enrichment. Entries here come from immuneACCESS through TCRdb and include only in-frame sequences with V and J called. Some clones fail to appear in such tables; in the studies checked, an unresolved V gene covers under half of the shortfall, and the cause of the remainder is unknown. Clone size and V and J calls were adopted from that table, with D and trimming inferred from the DNA. This sample lists just under 30,000 clones; roughly nine tenths were detected once. About a tenth of the sample goes to the ten largest clones.

The source of the sample is a study of T cells in localized non-small cell lung cancer (dated by TCRdb to about 2020). About the full investigation: The study examined T cell repertoires in a few hundred patients with early-stage NSCLC and compared tumors with uninvolved tumor-adjacent lungs. The cohort comprised approximately 240 treatment-naïve NSCLC patients with resected, localized lung tumors. A mean age of around 66 years was recorded for the NSCLC patients, of whom 129 were male and around 100 were female. What the study reported, not specific to this receptor: Longer overall survival was associated with higher blood T cell density, whereas shorter survival was associated with higher adjacent-lung clonality. Uninvolved tumor-adjacent lung showed the highest T cell clonality, higher than tumor, which suggests more focused antigenic responses in the uninvolved tumor-adjacent lung. Because the study design was exploratory, TCR variables were selected using unadjusted p-values without false-discovery rate correction. A median of about 53 of the top 100 tumor clones were detected in paired uninvolved adjacent lung, and some 29 of these tumor clones were also found among the top 100 clones of the paired uninvolved adjacent lung. Multi-region tumor sequencing was not performed, so intratumor heterogeneity could not be excluded.

This sequence was found in a woman aged 40-75 years with stage I lung adenocarcinoma. The sample in question was peripheral blood, obtained before any cancer treatment. The chain uses TRBV9 and TRBJ2-2; a stretch of 8 junction bases matches TRBD2. The DNA is TGTGCCAGCAGCGTAGCTTCTAGCGGGCTTAACACCGGGGAGCTGTTTTTT. Translation gives CASSVASSGLNTGELFF.